A single sample gave rise to the 26 T cell receptor beta chains below, sequenced in a study of cytomegalovirus exposure and HLA in healthy donors. The PCR employed 60 Vbeta primers together with 13 Jbeta primers. Assay used: immunoSEQ multiplex PCR; TCRdb lists only in-frame clones, some missing. This table holds roughly 110,000 clones, 60% to 80% found once. Sequencing used PBMCs. These receptors were collected from a man aged 35-49 years in good health and CMV-seronegative.

The chain uses TRBV5-1 and TRBJ2-5; 7 positions match TRBD2. The CDR3 runs to 15 residues. CDR1 is SGHRS and CDR2 is YFSETQ in the germline V gene. J gave up 2 bases and V 1 base, and 5 bases lay outside the gene matches. The CDR3 DNA reads as TGCGCCAGCAGCTTGTGGGCGGGGGTACAAGAGACCCAGTACTTC. It specifies CASSLWAGVQETQYF.

CDR3 amino acids: CASSPPGGRGEQYF. The CDR3 DNA follows: TGTGCCAGCAGTCCACCGGGGGGGCGTGGCGAGCAGTACTTC. The genes are TRBV28 and TRBJ2-7, with TRBD2 matching over 8 bases. The CDR3 totals 14 residues. V shed 5 bases and J 6 bases; nucleotides not matched to a gene: 9. Per the germline V gene, CDR1 is MDHEN and CDR2 is SYDVKM.

The gene calls are TRBV2 and TRBJ1-2; 10 bases are shared with TRBD1. The V gene end was trimmed by 6 bases and the J gene end by 4 bases; junction bases not matched to a gene: 8. Germline V CDR1 and CDR2: SNHLY, FYNNEI. This CDR3 contains 15 residues. The CDR3 is CASSPTGTGVYGYTF. In nucleotides, the CDR3 is TGTGCCAGCAGCCCGACCGGGACAGGGGTCTATGGCTACACCTTC.

CDR3 DNA sequence: TGTGCCAGCAGCTCCTCCAGTGGAAACACCATATATTTT. Translated: CASSSSSGNTIYF. The chain links TRBV11-2 to TRBJ1-3; no firm D call. Germline loops: CDR1 SGHAT, CDR2 FQNNGV. The CDR3 spans 13 residues. Trimming took off 4 bases at V and 3 bases at J, with 7 bases between the two ends.

The chain couples TRBV29-1 to TRBJ2-3, with a weak D call TRBD1 (5 bases). Trimming took 4 bases from V and 1 from J, leaving 12 bases between them. The CDR3 contains 14 residues. The germline gives CDR1 SQVTM, CDR2 ANQGSEA. The CDR3, as DNA: TGCAGCGTTGTAGGGGTCGGAGGCACAGATACGCAGTATTTT. Translating gives CSVVGVGGTDTQYF.

Here the CDR3 reads CASSVVGTGNSPLHF. CDR3 coding DNA: TGTGCCAGCAGTGTAGTAGGGACAGGGAACTCACCCCTCCACTTT. The chain has TRBV6-1 and TRBJ1-6; TRBD1 matches 9 bases. Unmatched junction bases numbered 8, after V lost 4 bases and J lost 10 bases. Germline V lookup: CDR1 MNHNS, CDR2 SASEGT. The CDR3 contains 15 residues.

The CDR3 DNA sequence: TGCAGCGTTGAAGACCTAGCCTCAAATACGCAGTATTTT. It is translated as CSVEDLASNTQYF. V gene TRBV29-1 combines with J gene TRBJ2-3, with D possibly TRBD2 on 5 matching bases. The germline V gene encodes CDR1 SQVTM and CDR2 ANQGSEA. V was trimmed by 0 bases and J by 7 bases, leaving 11 bases between them. The CDR3 contains 13 residues.

The CDR3 is CASSVQSGGAGDTQYF. CDR3 nucleotides: TGTGCCAGCAGCGTACAAAGCGGGGGGGCCGGAGATACGCAGTATTTT. The rearrangement joins TRBV9 to TRBJ2-3; 10 positions match TRBD2. V lost 1 base, J lost 5 bases, and 7 bases stayed unmatched. Germline loops: CDR1 SGDLS, CDR2 YYNGEE. The CDR3 covers 16 residues.

This clone turned up a few times. This chain connects TRBV2 to TRBJ1-4, with D perhaps matching TRBD1 (5 bases). CDR1 is SNHLY, CDR2 FYNNEI, per germline. With 8 bases removed from V and 7 bases from J, the gap between germline ends came to 14 bases. This CDR3 has 13 residues. The CDR3 spells CASAGGVSEKLFF. DNA of the CDR3: TGTGCCAGCGCGGGGGGGGTATCTGAAAAACTGTTTTTT.

The gene calls are TRBV9 and TRBJ1-5; maybe TRBD1 (5 bases). Germline V gene sequence: CDR1 SGDLS, CDR2 YYNGEE. Trimming stripped 0 bases from V and 3 bases from J, with 7 bases between. The CDR3 spans 14 residues. CDR3 bases: TGTGCCAGCAGCGTAGGACAGTCCAATCAGCCCCAGCATTTT. As protein: CASSVGQSNQPQHF. Together with reference TRBV9 and TRBJ1-5, the CDR3 gives the full variable domain: DSGVTQTPKHLITATGQRVTLRCSPRSGDLSVYWYQQSLDQGLQFLIQYYNGEERAKGNILERFSAQQFPDLHSELNLSSLELGDSALYFCASSVGQSNQPQHFGDGTRLSIL.

The CDR3 nucleotides are TGCGCCAGCAGCAGGGGTGGGACAGGGAGCCACCGAACCAAGTACTTC. Protein sequence: CASSRGGTGSHRTKYF. The chain links TRBV5-1 to TRBJ2-5; 9 positions agree with TRBD1. CDR1 is SGHRS and CDR2 is YFSETQ in the germline V gene. The CDR3 loop spans 16 amino acids. The ends lost 4 bases at V and 12 bases at J; junction bases unmatched: 19.

The chain links TRBV29-1 to TRBJ2-5; unclear D gene. V was cut by 4 bases and J by 4 bases, with 13 bases left in between. The CDR3 has 13 residues. Germline V gene lookup returns CDR1 SQVTM and CDR2 ANQGSEA. CDR3 in DNA: TGCAGCGTTGCCCAGGTTTTGGGAGAGACCCAGTACTTC. Translated: CSVAQVLGETQYF.

The rearrangement links TRBV10-3 to TRBJ2-7; D is unclear. Germline V lookup: CDR1 ENHRY, CDR2 SYGVKD. V dropped 4 bases and J dropped 1 base, with 8 bases sitting between them. This CDR3 is 13 amino acids long. CDR3 coding DNA: TGTGCCATCAGTGCGGCAGCGTCCTACGAGCAGTACTTC. As protein: CAISAAASYEQYF.

This chain uses TRBV7-9 with TRBJ1-1, with D hard to call. CDR3 length equals 15 residues. Germline V lookup: CDR1 SEHNR, CDR2 FQNEAQ (reference sequence). V lost 7 bases and J lost 3, with 18 bases in between. As DNA, the CDR3 is TGTGCCAGCATCGATTGGGCGGGATCCTACACTGAAGCTTTCTTT. This gives the protein CASIDWAGSYTEAFF.

V gene TRBV28 combines with J gene TRBJ2-3, with TRBD2 identical over 10 bases. The germline gives CDR1 MDHEN, CDR2 SYDVKM. CDR3 length: 16 amino acids. J was trimmed by 1 base and V by 3 bases; bases with no gene match: 4. CDR3 bases: TGTGCCAGCAGTTTCTCAGCGGGGGGGCGCACAGATACGCAGTATTTT. Its translation: CASSFSAGGRTDTQYF.

The V and J genes are TRBV6-6 and TRBJ1-1; 8 nucleotides agree with TRBD1. The CDR3 length is 13 residues. Germline V lookup: CDR1 MNHNY, CDR2 SVGAGI (reference sequence). J was trimmed by 9 bases and V by 2 bases; bases with no gene match: 5. For the CDR3, the DNA is TGTGCCAGCAGTTACGGGCAGGGGGCAAAAGCTTTCTTT. Its protein is CASSYGQGAKAFF.

This chain uses TRBV27 with TRBJ2-1, with 11 bases fitting TRBD1. From germline, CDR1 is MNHEY and CDR2 SMNVEV (reference sequence). The CDR3 runs 15 residues. With 2 bases clipped from V and 11 bases from J, the junction kept 8 bases outside the gene matches. The CDR3, as DNA: TGTGCCAGCAGTTTACTACCGGGACAGGGGGTGAAGCAGTTCTTC. It codes for CASSLLPGQGVKQFF.

The chain has TRBV11-3 and TRBJ1-1, with D perhaps matching TRBD1 (5 bases). Deletions cut 5 bases from V and 5 bases from J, with 18 bases between. The CDR3 is 15 residues long. Per the germline V gene, CDR1 is SGHNT and CDR2 is YENEEA. CDR3 region: CASSPGVGGETEAFF. Written as DNA, the CDR3 is TGTGCCAGCAGCCCTGGGGTAGGAGGGGAGACTGAAGCTTTCTTT.

This clone showed up just a few times. The chain couples TRBV6-1 to TRBJ2-5, with D possibly matching TRBD1 (6 bases). V shed 10 bases and J shed 1 base, with 13 bases lying between them. The CDR3 sequence is 13 residues long. CDR1 MNHNS and CDR2 SASEGT come from the germline V gene. The CDR3 spells CATLGHFQETQYF. Here the CDR3 DNA reads TGTGCCACCTTGGGACATTTCCAAGAGACCCAGTACTTC.

V usage is TRBV4-1 and J usage is TRBJ2-5, with 10 bases matching TRBD2. The germline CDR1 and CDR2 sequences are MGHRA and YSYEKL. The J segment lost 2 bases and the V segment lost 1 base, leaving 4 bases of the junction unmatched. This CDR3 has 16 residues. CDR3 DNA: TGCGCCAGCAGCCAAGGAGCGGGGGGGTTTCAAGAGACCCAGTACTTC. Amino acid sequence: CASSQGAGGFQETQYF.

CDR3 coding DNA: TGCGCCAGCAGCGCCAGGGAGGGAAAGGGCTATGGCTACACCTTC. Encoded protein: CASSAREGKGYGYTF. The chain links TRBV5-1 to TRBJ1-2; D might be TRBD1 (5 bases). The CDR3 runs to 15 residues. The ends were cut back, 4 bases at V and 4 bases at J, with 17 bases in the middle. In germline, CDR1 is SGHRS, CDR2 YFSETQ.

The rearrangement joins TRBV5-5 to TRBJ1-2; D might be TRBD1 (5 bases). With 4 bases removed from V and 5 bases from J, the gap between germline ends came to 15 bases. The CDR3 spans 14 residues. Germline V gene lookup returns CDR1 SGHKS and CDR2 YYEKEE (reference sequence). CDR3 in DNA: TGTGCCAGCAGCCGGGGGTCCGGAGGGTATGGCTACACCTTC. It translates to CASSRGSGGYGYTF.

The chain is built from TRBV5-4 and TRBJ2-1; 9 nucleotides match TRBD1. CDR1 is SGHNT, CDR2 YYREEE, per germline (reference sequence). The CDR3 is 15 residues long. V shed 4 bases and J 7 bases; nucleotides not matched to a gene: 9. The CDR3 region has the DNA TGTGCCAGCAGCCGAACAGGGGGCGCGAATAATGAGCAGTTCTTC. It yields the protein CASSRTGGANNEQFF. The whole variable domain, remainder taken from reference TRBV5-4 and TRBJ2-1, is ETGVTQSPTHLIKTRGQQVTLRCSSQSGHNTVSWYQQALGQGPQFIFQYYREEENGRGNFPPRFSGLQFPNYSSELNVNALELDDSALYLCASSRTGGANNEQFFGPGTRLTVL.

This clone was seen a few times. The rearrangement joins TRBV29-1 to TRBJ2-1; D gene uncertain. Germline values: CDR1 SQVTM, CDR2 ANQGSEA. This CDR3 region has 14 residues. V was cut by 3 bases and J by 0 bases, with 9 bases left in between. Here the CDR3 DNA reads TGCAGCGTTGACGACATCCTCTCCTACAATGAGCAGTTCTTC. Encoded protein: CSVDDILSYNEQFF.

CDR3 residues: CASRSRPNTDTQYF. The CDR3 DNA reads TGTGCCAGCAGGAGTCGCCCTAACACAGATACGCAGTATTTT. The J gene is TRBJ2-3, the V gene TRBV6-5; D not certain. The V end lost 6 bases, the J end lost 2 bases, and 12 bases lay between the germline ends. Germline V lookup: CDR1 MNHEY, CDR2 SVGAGI. The CDR3 is 14 residues long.

The chain has TRBV6-6 and TRBJ1-5, with TRBD1 matching 8 bases. In germline, CDR1 is MNHNY, CDR2 SVGAGI (reference sequence). V dropped 2 bases and J dropped 6; count of bases not matched to a gene: 6. The CDR3 has 15 amino acids. Here the CDR3 DNA reads TGTGCCAGCAGTTACAACGACAGGGGCAGTCAGCCCCAGCATTTT. Encoded protein: CASSYNDRGSQPQHF.